The 19 T cell receptor beta chains below were found in one sample sequenced in a study of shared clonotypes between healthy human individuals. The repertoire was sequenced with immunoSEQ multiplex PCR; TCRdb's copy has only in-frame clones and lacks some. The table records under 850,000 clones, 55% to 80% of them present only once. Material: memory CD4+ T cells sorted from blood. As to subset: CD45RA-negative fraction. These receptors came from a woman in her twenties or thirties in good health.

The table lists this clone with a count of one. The V and J genes are TRBV13 and TRBJ2-7; no clear D. The length of the CDR3 is 14 residues. V shed 4 bases and J shed 3 bases, with 13 bases lying between them. Germline lookup yields CDR1 PRHDT and CDR2 FYEKMQ (reference sequence). CDR3 DNA sequence: TGTGCCAGCAGCTCCCCCGCTAAAAACTACGAGCAGTACTTC. Translated, it gives CASSSPAKNYEQYF.

Ten or more counts support this clone. The chain has TRBV30 and TRBJ1-2; 10 bases map to TRBD1. The trim removed 6 bases at V and 1 base at J, leaving 8 bases unmatched. This CDR3 region has 15 residues. Germline V gives CDR1 GTSNPN, CDR2 SVGIG (reference sequence). CDR3 coding DNA: TGTGCCTGCGGGGACAGGGGCCAAATTAACTATGGCTACACCTTC. It specifies CACGDRGQINYGYTF. Together with reference TRBV30 and TRBJ1-2, the CDR3 gives the full variable domain: SQTIHQWPATLVQPVGSPLSLECTVEGTSNPNLYWYRQAAGRGLQLLFYSVGIGQISSEVPQNLSASRPQDRQFILSSKKLLLSDSGFYLCACGDRGQINYGYTFGSGTRLTVV.

The chain has TRBV19 and TRBJ2-3; TRBD1 is a possible D gene (6 bases). Deletions cut 9 bases from V and 0 bases from J, with 16 bases between. Per germline, CDR1 LNHDA and CDR2 SQIVND (reference sequence). This CDR3 is built from 15 residues. The CDR3 loop reads CASDAGRGSTDTQYF. DNA of the CDR3: TGTGCCAGCGACGCGGGCAGGGGAAGCACAGATACGCAGTATTTT.

The chain recombines TRBV7-6 with TRBJ2-6; D not certain. Germline lookup yields CDR1 SGHVS and CDR2 FNYEAQ. The CDR3 has 14 residues. V gave up 3 bases and J gave up 2 bases, with 5 bases separating them. The chain's CDR3 is CASSLDAGANVLTF. The CDR3 DNA reads as TGTGCCAGCAGCTTGGATGCTGGGGCCAACGTCCTGACTTTC.

This chain's CDR3 is CASSLGSLNYGYTF. CDR3 bases: TGTGCCAGCAGCTTAGGGTCCCTAAACTATGGCTACACCTTC. This chain connects TRBV5-6 to TRBJ1-2; D call uncertain. The CDR3 is 14 amino acids. CDR1 SGHDT and CDR2 YYEEEE come from the germline V gene. V was trimmed by 2 bases and J by 2 bases, leaving 10 bases between them.

The J gene is TRBJ1-4, the V gene TRBV18; 7 bases align to TRBD1. V was clipped by 3 bases and J by 8 bases; unmatched bases: 9. The CDR3 is 15 residues long. Germline CDR1 and CDR2: KGHSH and LQKENI. The CDR3 sequence is CASSPPDRFGEKLFF. The DNA of the CDR3 is TGTGCCAGCTCACCCCCGGACAGGTTTGGGGAAAAACTGTTTTTT.

The chain employs TRBV19 and TRBJ2-7; D not resolved. The CDR3 sequence is 15 residues long. The V end lost 4 bases, the J end lost 2 bases, and 15 bases lay between the germline ends. Germline values: CDR1 LNHDA, CDR2 SQIVND (reference sequence). CDR3 nucleotides: TGTGCCAGTAGTAATAGAGACCGCTTTGCCTACGAGCAGTACTTC. Translating gives CASSNRDRFAYEQYF.

J is TRBJ2-7 and V is TRBV14; D may be TRBD1 (6 bases). V was clipped by 2 bases and J by 5 bases, with 22 bases between them. The CDR3 loop spans 17 amino acids. CDR1 and CDR2 from the germline V gene are SGHDN and FVKESK. CDR3 sequence reads: CASSQKGNRAFFHEQYF. DNA for the CDR3: TGTGCCAGCAGCCAAAAGGGAAACAGGGCCTTTTTCCACGAGCAGTACTTC.

As concerns this clone: This sample includes further DNA sequences coding for the same CDR3. The rearrangement links TRBV30 to TRBJ2-7, with no clear D. V lost 1 base and J lost 2, with 6 bases in between. The V gene's germline CDR1 is GTSNPN and CDR2 SVGIG (reference sequence). This CDR3 has 12 residues. CDR3 residues: CAWSASTYEQYF. CDR3 nucleotide sequence: TGTGCCTGGAGTGCGAGCACCTACGAGCAGTACTTC.

The gene calls are TRBV28 and TRBJ1-1, with a possible D match to TRBD1 (6 bases). With 6 bases removed from V and 1 base from J, the gap between germline ends came to 15 bases. The germline V gene has CDR1 MDHEN and CDR2 SYDVKM. CDR3 length: 15 residues. CDR3 coding DNA: TGTGCCAGCAGGACTGGGGGGCAGGGGAACACTGAAGCTTTCTTT. It encodes CASRTGGQGNTEAFF.

The chain recombines TRBV6-1 with TRBJ2-2; 7 bases align to TRBD2. With 7 bases clipped from V and 0 bases from J, the junction kept 5 bases outside the gene matches. CDR3 size: 15 residues. Germline assignment: CDR1 MNHNS and CDR2 SASEGT. The CDR3 loop reads CASTPAGANTGELFF. CDR3 nucleotides: TGTGCCAGCACTCCTGCGGGGGCGAACACCGGGGAGCTGTTTTTT.

This clone was picked up a small number of times. The chain links TRBV7-2 to TRBJ1-2; a possible D gene is TRBD1 (6 bases). The CDR3 is 15 residues long. The germline V gene encodes CDR1 SGHTA and CDR2 FQGNSA. Trimming removed 3 bases at V and 0 bases at J, with 11 bases between. The CDR3 loop reads CASSLQQGSNYGYTF. CDR3 bases: TGTGCCAGCAGCTTGCAACAGGGATCTAACTATGGCTACACCTTC.

This chain connects TRBV5-1 to TRBJ2-1, with 7 nucleotides matching TRBD1. Germline CDR1 is SGHRS and CDR2 is YFSETQ. The CDR3 consists of 15 residues. V dropped 0 bases and J dropped 2; count of bases not matched to a gene: 2. In DNA, the CDR3 is TGCGCCAGCAGCTTGGTCCAGGGGGCCTACAATGAGCAGTTCTTC. Translating gives CASSLVQGAYNEQFF. Full variable domain (rest looked up from reference TRBV5-1 and TRBJ2-1): KAGVTQTPRYLIKTRGQQVTLSCSPISGHRSVSWYQQTPGQGLQFLFEYFSETQRNKGNFPGRFSGRQFSNSRSEMNVSTLELGDSALYLCASSLVQGAYNEQFFGPGTRLTVL.

J is TRBJ2-7 and V is TRBV15, with D possibly TRBD2 on 6 matching bases. The CDR3 is 14 residues long. V lost 5 bases, J lost 6 bases, and 17 bases lay in between. Per germline, CDR1 LNHNV and CDR2 YYDKDF (reference sequence). The DNA of the CDR3 is TGTGCCACCAGCGTAAACCGGGACTGGGGCGAGCAGTACTTC. Encoded protein: CATSVNRDWGEQYF.

This clone was detected only a few times. The J gene is TRBJ1-4, the V gene TRBV2; D is ambiguous. Germline CDR1 is SNHLY and CDR2 is FYNNEI. This CDR3 region has 14 residues. The ends were cut back, 2 bases at V and 8 bases at J, with 12 bases in the middle. This chain's CDR3 is CASSENWSVEKLFF. The CDR3 DNA follows: TGTGCCAGCAGTGAAAATTGGTCGGTCGAAAAACTGTTTTTT.

The chain uses TRBV2 and TRBJ2-7; D unclear. The CDR3 runs to 12 residues. CDR1 SNHLY and CDR2 FYNNEI come from the germline V gene. Trimming cost V 7 bases and J 0 bases, with 7 bases left between them. Here the CDR3 reads CASNTDSYEQYF. The CDR3 region has the DNA TGTGCCAGCAATACAGACTCCTACGAGCAGTACTTC. The whole variable domain, remainder taken from reference TRBV2 and TRBJ2-7, is EPEVTQTPSHQVTQMGQEVILRCVPISNHLYFYWYRQILGQKVEFLVSFYNNEISEKSEIFDDQFSVERPDGSNFTLKIRSTKLEDSAMYFCASNTDSYEQYFGPGTRLTVT.

This clone showed up just a few times. Different DNA sequences within this sample yield the same CDR3. The chain recombines TRBV2 with TRBJ2-3; 12 bases align to TRBD2. J gave up 4 bases and V 4 bases, and 3 bases lay outside the gene matches. Germline V lookup: CDR1 SNHLY, CDR2 FYNNEI. The CDR3 consists of 15 residues. Written as DNA, the CDR3 is TGTGCCAGCAGTGGACTAGCGGGAGCCCCAGATACGCAGTATTTT. Amino acids: CASSGLAGAPDTQYF.

The CDR3 spells CASSIGLAGLYEQYF. CDR3 in DNA: TGTGCCAGTAGTATAGGTCTAGCGGGACTCTACGAGCAGTACTTC. V and J are TRBV19 and TRBJ2-7; TRBD2 matches at 9 bases. V dropped 1 base and J dropped 3; count of bases not matched to a gene: 4. The CDR3 is made up of 15 amino acids. Germline values: CDR1 LNHDA, CDR2 SQIVND (reference sequence).

J is TRBJ1-3 and V is TRBV28, with a weak D call TRBD1 (5 bases). Germline V gene data show CDR1 as MDHEN and CDR2 as SYDVKM. CDR3 size: 16 residues. V lost 5 bases and J lost 3, with 17 bases in between. CDR3 region: CASSGSGGGYGNTIYF. In nucleotides, the CDR3 is TGTGCCAGCAGTGGAAGCGGGGGAGGTTATGGAAACACCATATATTTT.